What follows describes a single T cell receptor beta chain. The data were taken from a study of T-cell reconstitution after alpha-beta-depleted transplantation in children. Germline CDR1 is SGHTA and CDR2 is FQGNSA. This CDR3 comprises 15 residues. The V segment lost 5 bases and the J segment 9 bases; nucleotides outside the gene matches: 13. For TCRbeta, the library was prepared with unique molecular identifiers. MiXCR was run by TCRdb on the PCR reads, yielding one entry per CDR3 protein. This table has a few hundred thousand distinct CDR3 sequences, around an eighth appearing once. The V gene is TRBV7-2, the J gene TRBJ2-1; 7 bases map to TRBD2. This sample comprised PBMCs from the stem cell graft donor, obtained from the stem cell graft. The TCR originated in a human donor who donated a stem cell graft to a child with combined immunodeficiency. CDR3 protein: CASSLTGGEFGEQFF. As DNA, the CDR3 is TGTGCCAGCAGCCTCACTGGGGGGGAGTTCGGTGAGCAGTTCTTC.